Listed below are T cell receptor beta chains from one sample, sequenced in a study of cytomegalovirus exposure and HLA in healthy donors. Some clones are missing from TCRdb's copy, which holds only in-frame ones; the method was immunoSEQ multiplex PCR. The top ten hold 3.2% of the sample, which has 85,000 to 100,000 clones, 64% seen once. The material sequenced was PBMCs. The source is a man between 60 and 70 years old in good health and CMV-seronegative. Each CDR3 is given with its conserved first and last residue. The D gene is left open where the match is weak. The size of a clone is reported for some rows only, either as once, few or many, or as a class for expanded clones.

>TRBJ1-5|TRBD1|TRBV12-5|NA
TGTGCTAGTGGTTTTGAGGGTACAGGGACAGGTCAGCCCCAGCATTTT
CASGFEGTGTGQPQHF
>TRBJ2-3|TRBD2|TRBV18|few
TGTGCCAGCTCCCTATCTAGCGGTAGCACAGATACGCAGTATTTT
CASSLSSGSTDTQYF
>TRBJ1-6|TRBD1|TRBV9|NA
TGTGCCAGCACCCTCCGGGACAGGGGTTCACCCCTCCACTTT
CASTLRDRGSPLHF
>TRBJ2-1|TRBD2|TRBV5-1|NA
TGCGCCAGCAGCCAAACTAGCGGGGGGAATGAGCAGTTCTTC
CASSQTSGGNEQFF
>TRBJ2-7|TRBD1|TRBV7-8|medium-sized
TGTGCCAGCAGCCCTCGGGACAGCTCCTACGAGCAGTACTTC
CASSPRDSSYEQYF
>TRBJ2-1|TRBD1|TRBV11-2|NA
TGTGCCAGCAGCTTGGACAGGGGCACCTACAATGAGCAGTTCTTC
CASSLDRGTYNEQFF
>TRBJ1-1|TRBD1|TRBV10-3|NA
TGTGCCATCAGGGAGGCCGGGACAGGGGGCACTGAAGCTTTCTTT
CAIREAGTGGTEAFF
>TRBJ2-3|TRBD1|TRBV11-3|NA
TGTGCCAGCAGCTTCGGGACAGTCACAGATACGCAGTATTTT
CASSFGTVTDTQYF
>TRBJ2-1|TRBD2|TRBV6-1|NA
TGTGCCAGCAGTAAAGGGGGACTAGCGGGAGTAGGATACAATGAGCAGTTCTTC
CASSKGGLAGVGYNEQFF
>TRBJ2-7|TRBD2|TRBV6-1|NA
TGTGCCAGCAGTGGCGGGACTAGCGGTTACTACGAGCAGTACTTC
CASSGGTSGYYEQYF
>TRBJ1-1|NA|TRBV27|NA
TGTGCCAGCAGTTCTTACGTGGGGCCTGAAGCTTTCTTT
CASSSYVGPEAFF
>TRBJ1-2|NA|TRBV18|NA
TGTGCCAGCTCACCAATTCACAGGGACTATGGCTACACCTTC
CASSPIHRDYGYTF